This T cell receptor (beta chain) is from a study of blood T cell repertoires in COVID-19. Study summary: Donors in the United States, Italy and Spain gave samples during acute or convalescent COVID-19.

Only in-frame clones appear in the TCRdb table, and some are missing; sequencing was by immunoSEQ multiplex PCR. The sample comprises about 190,000 clones, about 82% of which are singletons, and 5.6% rests with the top ten. The CDR3 has 14 amino acids. Germline CDR1 reads SQVTM; CDR2 reads ANQGSEA. V shed 0 bases and J shed 0 bases, with 8 bases lying between them. This clone is a singleton in its sample. Sequences were obtained from PBMCs or T cells enriched from blood (not recorded which). The receptor was isolated from a man aged 35-49 years with acute COVID-19. V gene TRBV29-1 combines with J gene TRBJ1-1; D call uncertain. CDR3 sequence reads: CSVEERPLNTEAFF. The CDR3 region has the DNA TGCAGCGTTGAAGAGCGGCCGTTGAACACTGAAGCTTTCTTT.